This T cell receptor (beta chain) came from a study of STAT5B mutations in CD4+ large granular lymphocyte leukemia. TCRdb's table, derived via immunoSEQ multiplex PCR, lists solely in-frame clones and lacks some. The sample has tens of thousands of clones; roughly 71% are singletons. The CDR3 runs 13 residues. Per germline, CDR1 ENHRY and CDR2 SYGVKD. Trimming removed 9 bases at V and 1 base at J, with 12 bases between. The chain joins TRBV10-3 to TRBJ1-1; D call uncertain. The sample consisted of CD4+ T cells from blood buffy coats. The receptor was isolated from a human donor in good health. CDR3 residues: CAIRRVGNTEAFF. In DNA form, the CDR3 reads TGTGCCATTCGGAGGGTCGGGAACACTGAAGCTTTCTTT.